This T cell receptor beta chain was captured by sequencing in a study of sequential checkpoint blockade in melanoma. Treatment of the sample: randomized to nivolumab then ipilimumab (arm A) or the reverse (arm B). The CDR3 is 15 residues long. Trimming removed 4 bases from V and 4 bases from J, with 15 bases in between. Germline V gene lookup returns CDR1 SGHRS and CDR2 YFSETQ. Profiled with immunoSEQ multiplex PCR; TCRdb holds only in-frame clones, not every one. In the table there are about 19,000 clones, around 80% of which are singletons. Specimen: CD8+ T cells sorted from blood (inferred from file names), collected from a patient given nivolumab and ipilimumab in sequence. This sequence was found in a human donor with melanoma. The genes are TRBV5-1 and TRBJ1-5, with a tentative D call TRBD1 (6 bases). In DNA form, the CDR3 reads TGCGCCAGCAGCAGGTTCCCGGGACAAAATCAGCCCCAGCATTTT. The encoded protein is CASSRFPGQNQPQHF.